The T cell receptor beta chain under discussion was sequenced for a study of tumor-infiltrating lymphocytes in localized non-small cell lung cancer. Sequencing was performed with immunoSEQ multiplex PCR; in TCRdb, only in-frame clones are kept and a portion is missing. The table has 11,000 to 15,000 clones, about two thirds seen once; the top ten hold 22%. This clone has only one observation. CDR1 is SGHAT, CDR2 FQNNGV, per germline. CDR3 length equals 15 residues. V shed 5 bases and J 7 bases; nucleotides not matched to a gene: 11. The chain uses TRBV11-2 and TRBJ2-7; 10 positions agree with TRBD2. The receptor's source is a human donor with non-small cell lung cancer. Material for sequencing was uninvolved lung tissue not adjacent to the tumor. The CDR3 DNA reads as TGTGCCAGCAGCCCTCAAGCGGGAGGGGGAAGGGAGCAGTACTTC. Its protein product is CASSPQAGGGREQYF.